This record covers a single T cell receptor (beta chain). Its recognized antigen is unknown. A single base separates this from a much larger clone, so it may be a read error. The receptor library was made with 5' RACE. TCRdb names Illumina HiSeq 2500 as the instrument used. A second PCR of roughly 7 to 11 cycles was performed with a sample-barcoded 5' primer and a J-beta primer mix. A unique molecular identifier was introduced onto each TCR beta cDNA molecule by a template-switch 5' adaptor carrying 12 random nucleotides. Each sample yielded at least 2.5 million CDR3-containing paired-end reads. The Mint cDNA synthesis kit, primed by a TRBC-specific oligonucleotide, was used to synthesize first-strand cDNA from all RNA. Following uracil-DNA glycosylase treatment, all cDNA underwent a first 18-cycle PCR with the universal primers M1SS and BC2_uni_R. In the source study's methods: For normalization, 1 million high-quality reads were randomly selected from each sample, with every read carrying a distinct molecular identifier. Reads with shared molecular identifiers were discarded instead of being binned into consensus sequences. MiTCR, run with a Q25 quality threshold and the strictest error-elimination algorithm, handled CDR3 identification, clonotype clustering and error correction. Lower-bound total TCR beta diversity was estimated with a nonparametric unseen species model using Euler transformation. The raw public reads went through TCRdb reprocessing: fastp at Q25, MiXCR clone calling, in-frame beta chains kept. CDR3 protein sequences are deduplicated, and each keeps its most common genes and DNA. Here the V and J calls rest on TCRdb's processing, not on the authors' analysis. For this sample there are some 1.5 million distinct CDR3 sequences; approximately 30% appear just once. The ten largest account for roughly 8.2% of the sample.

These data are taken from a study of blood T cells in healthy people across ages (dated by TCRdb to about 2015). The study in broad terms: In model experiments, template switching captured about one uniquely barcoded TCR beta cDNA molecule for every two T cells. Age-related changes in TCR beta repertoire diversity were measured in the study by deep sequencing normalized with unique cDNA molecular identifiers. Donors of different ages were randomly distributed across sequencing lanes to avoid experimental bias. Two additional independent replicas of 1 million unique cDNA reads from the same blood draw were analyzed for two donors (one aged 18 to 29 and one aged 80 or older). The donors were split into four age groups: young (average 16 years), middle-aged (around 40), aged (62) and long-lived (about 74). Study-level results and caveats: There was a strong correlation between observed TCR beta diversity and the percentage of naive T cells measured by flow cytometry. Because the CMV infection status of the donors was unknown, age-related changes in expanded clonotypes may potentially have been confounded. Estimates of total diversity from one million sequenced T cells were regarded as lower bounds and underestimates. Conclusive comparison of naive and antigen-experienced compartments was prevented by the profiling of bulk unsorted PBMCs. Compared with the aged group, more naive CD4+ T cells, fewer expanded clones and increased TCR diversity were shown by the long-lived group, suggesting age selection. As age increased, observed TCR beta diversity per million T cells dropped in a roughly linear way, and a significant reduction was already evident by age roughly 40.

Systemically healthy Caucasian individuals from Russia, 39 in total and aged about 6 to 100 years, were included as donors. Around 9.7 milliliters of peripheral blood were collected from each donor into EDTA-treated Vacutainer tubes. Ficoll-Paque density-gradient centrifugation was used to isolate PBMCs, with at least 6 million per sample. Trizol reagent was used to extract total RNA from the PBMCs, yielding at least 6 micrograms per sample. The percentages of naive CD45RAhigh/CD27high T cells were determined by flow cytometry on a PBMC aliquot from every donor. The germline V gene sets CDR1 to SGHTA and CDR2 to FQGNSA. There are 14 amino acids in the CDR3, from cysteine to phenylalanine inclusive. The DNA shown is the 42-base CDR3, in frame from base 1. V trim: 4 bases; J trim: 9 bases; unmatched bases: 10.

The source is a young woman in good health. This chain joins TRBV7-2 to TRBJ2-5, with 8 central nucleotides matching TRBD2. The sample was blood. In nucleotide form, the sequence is TGTGCCAGCAGCTCCAAGCGGGAGATGGAGGCCCAGTACTTC. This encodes CASSSKREMEAQYF.